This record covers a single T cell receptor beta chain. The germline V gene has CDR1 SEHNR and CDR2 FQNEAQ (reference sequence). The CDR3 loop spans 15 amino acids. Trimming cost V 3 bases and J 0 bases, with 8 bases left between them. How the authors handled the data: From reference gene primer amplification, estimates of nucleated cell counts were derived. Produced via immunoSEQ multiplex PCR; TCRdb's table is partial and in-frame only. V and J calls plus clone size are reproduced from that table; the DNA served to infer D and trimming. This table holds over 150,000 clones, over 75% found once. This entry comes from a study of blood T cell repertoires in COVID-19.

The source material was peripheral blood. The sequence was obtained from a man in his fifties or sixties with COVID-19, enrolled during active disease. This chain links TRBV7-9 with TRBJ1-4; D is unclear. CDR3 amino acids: CASSLAGTTNEKLFF. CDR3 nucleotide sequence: TGTGCCAGCAGCTTGGCCGGGACAACTAATGAAAAACTGTTTTTT. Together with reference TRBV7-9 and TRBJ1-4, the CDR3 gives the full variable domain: DTGVSQNPRHKITKRGQNVTFRCDPISEHNRLYWYRQTLGQGPEFLTYFQNEAQLEKSRLLSDRFSAERPKGSFSTLEIQRTEQGDSAMYLCASSLAGTTNEKLFFGSGTQLSVL.